The 30 T cell receptor beta chains listed next were all sequenced from one sample in a study of shared clonotypes between healthy human individuals (TCRdb year 2020). Library prep was done by the immunoSEQ multiplex PCR assay. The clones in this table, taken by TCRdb from immuneACCESS, are in-frame only. Not every clone is retained; where verified, under half of the shortfall comes from an unresolved V gene, and the cause of the rest is unknown. The sample yields roughly 2.6 million clones; approximately 94% were counted once. In total, the top ten clones hold roughly 0.13% of the sample. Sample: naive CD4+ T cells sorted from blood. This sample's cell subset or site label indicates: CD45RA+ positively selected. The receptors stem from a man in his late teens or twenties in good health.

The rearrangement uses TRBV6-5 and TRBJ1-1; D uncertain. Trimming removed 1 base at V and 4 bases at J, with 13 bases between. The length of the CDR3 is 15 residues. Germline-derived CDR1 and CDR2 are MNHEY and SVGAGI. The CDR3 bases are TGTGCCAGCAGTTACTACCCCGGGTTGGGCACTGAAGCTTTCTTT. Protein product: CASSYYPGLGTEAFF.

This clone was recorded only once. V gene TRBV4-1 combines with J gene TRBJ2-4; TRBD1 matches at 10 bases. CDR3 size: 17 residues. Trimming removed 0 bases from V and 9 bases from J; junction bases left unmatched: 11. Per the germline V gene, CDR1 is MGHRA and CDR2 is YSYEKL. CDR3 nucleotides: TGCGCCAGCAGCCAAGAACCGCGGGGACAGGGGTTGAGCATTCAGTACTTC. Its translation is CASSQEPRGQGLSIQYF.

This clone was observed a single time. Other DNA sequences in this specimen translate into the identical CDR3. This chain uses TRBV28 with TRBJ1-6; D unresolved. With 6 bases removed from V and 4 bases from J, the gap between germline ends came to 7 bases. The CDR3 is 13 amino acids. Looked up from germline, CDR1 is MDHEN and CDR2 is SYDVKM. The CDR3 is CASRGSYNSPLHF. The CDR3 DNA reads as TGTGCCAGCAGGGGGAGTTATAATTCACCCCTCCACTTT.

The gene calls are TRBV6-4 and TRBJ2-5; D unresolved. Trimming took 7 bases from V and 4 from J, leaving 25 bases between them. CDR1 is MRHNA and CDR2 is SNTAGT in the germline V gene. This CDR3 spans 17 amino acids. The CDR3 DNA is TGTGCCAGCAAGACTGAAGACCCTACCCCCACAAGAGAGACCCAGTACTTC. It codes for CASKTEDPTPTRETQYF.

The chain joins TRBV7-2 to TRBJ2-5, with 8 bases fitting TRBD1. The CDR3 sequence is 16 residues long. Germline trimming cut 6 bases from V and 3 bases from J; bases unmatched to any gene: 12. Germline V gene lookup returns CDR1 SGHTA and CDR2 FQGNSA. The CDR3 spells CASRIPARGRKETQYF. DNA for the CDR3: TGTGCCAGCAGAATCCCTGCCAGGGGGCGAAAAGAGACCCAGTACTTC. Full variable domain (missing parts from reference TRBV7-2 and TRBJ2-5): GAGVSQSPSNKVTEKGKDVELRCDPISGHTALYWYRQSLGQGLEFLIYFQGNSAPDKSGLPSDRFSAERTGGSVSTLTIQRTQQEDSAVYLCASRIPARGRKETQYFGPGTRLLVL.

The chain uses TRBV5-6 and TRBJ2-5, with unresolved D. The CDR3 length is 13 residues. Germline V gene sequence: CDR1 SGHDT, CDR2 YYEEEE. V lost 3 bases to trimming and J lost 2 bases, with 8 bases between them. CDR3 sequence reads: CASSSTHQETQYF. The CDR3 bases are TGTGCCAGCAGCTCGACCCATCAAGAGACCCAGTACTTC.

V usage is TRBV7-2 and J usage is TRBJ2-7, with unresolved D. Germline CDR1 reads SGHTA; CDR2 reads FQGNSA. The CDR3 has 14 residues. V was clipped by 5 bases and J by 2 bases, with 13 bases between them. The CDR3 DNA follows: TGTGCCAGCAGCCCGCGCTCAGGCCCCTACGAGCAGTACTTC. This sequence encodes CASSPRSGPYEQYF.

The chain recombines TRBV13 with TRBJ2-1; D gene ambiguous. Germline V gene lookup returns CDR1 PRHDT and CDR2 FYEKMQ (reference sequence). V lost 5 bases, J lost 4 bases, and 12 bases lay in between. This CDR3 spans 14 amino acids. CDR3 coding DNA: TGTGCCAGCAGCCCCCCCTTGGCGTACAATGAGCAGTTCTTC. Encoded protein: CASSPPLAYNEQFF.

This sequence joins TRBV11-2 and TRBJ2-7, with D hard to call. The germline gives CDR1 SGHAT, CDR2 FQNNGV. CDR3 length: 15 amino acids. V lost 1 base and J 0 bases, leaving 10 bases between the germline ends. DNA of the CDR3: TGTGCCAGCAGCTTAGGGGCAGGTCCCTCCTACGAGCAGTACTTC. Translated: CASSLGAGPSYEQYF.

This clone turned up a few times. This rearrangement joins TRBV10-2 to TRBJ1-1, with D perhaps matching TRBD1 (5 bases). Trimming cost V 6 bases and J 6 bases, with 14 bases left between them. Germline V gives CDR1 WSHSY, CDR2 SAAADI. There are 13 residues in the CDR3. The CDR3 DNA follows: TGCGCCAGCAGGGATCCACAGGATTCTGAAGCTTTCTTT. Encoded protein: CASRDPQDSEAFF.

The DNA for the CDR3 is TGTGCCAGCAGTTTCAGCGGGGGGCCATCGGGGGAGCAGTACTTC. It is translated as CASSFSGGPSGEQYF. This sequence joins TRBV28 and TRBJ2-7; the match to TRBD2 covers 9 bases. CDR3 length: 15 amino acids. Germline trimming cut 3 bases from V and 7 bases from J; bases unmatched to any gene: 10. Germline CDR1 reads MDHEN; CDR2 reads SYDVKM.

The V and J genes are TRBV28 and TRBJ1-1; D is uncertain. CDR1 and CDR2 (germline): MDHEN, SYDVKM. The CDR3 totals 16 residues. V was pared by 2 bases and J by 6 bases, with 19 bases between. CDR3 region: CASSLAGAVVAPEAFF. The CDR3 DNA sequence: TGTGCCAGCAGTTTAGCCGGCGCGGTGGTCGCCCCTGAAGCTTTCTTT.

CDR3 sequence: CATSTGGADTQYF. In DNA form, the CDR3 reads TGTGCCACCAGCACGGGGGGGGCAGATACGCAGTATTTT. The rearrangement links TRBV15 to TRBJ2-3, with TRBD2 matching over 8 bases. The CDR3 is 13 amino acids. Unmatched junction bases numbered 1, after V lost 4 bases and J lost 4 bases. Per the germline V gene, CDR1 is LNHNV and CDR2 is YYDKDF (reference sequence).

With regard to this clone: The sample contains more than one DNA sequence encoding this CDR3. V and J are TRBV5-1 and TRBJ1-4, with no clear D. V was trimmed by 4 bases and J by 3 bases, leaving 7 bases between them. In germline, CDR1 is SGHRS, CDR2 YFSETQ. The CDR3 runs 13 residues. The DNA of the CDR3 is TGCGCCAGCAGCCGGGGAGCTAATGAAAAACTGTTTTTT. Translated: CASSRGANEKLFF.

V usage is TRBV10-3 and J usage is TRBJ1-5; possibly TRBD1 for D (5 bases). The V gene lost 2 bases and the J gene lost 5 bases, with 13 bases spanning the gap. The CDR3 spans 15 residues. CDR1 and CDR2 from the germline V gene are ENHRY and SYGVKD. The CDR3 DNA is TGTGCCATCAGTGAGGGGGCGTCCGGGCATCAGCCCCAGCATTTT. This encodes CAISEGASGHQPQHF.

This chain links TRBV5-1 with TRBJ2-7; D is uncertain. The CDR3 covers 15 residues. With 0 bases removed from V and 0 bases from J, the gap between germline ends came to 10 bases. Per germline, CDR1 SGHRS and CDR2 YFSETQ. The DNA of the CDR3 is TGCGCCAGCAGCTTGGATTTGGGTCTCTCCTACGAGCAGTACTTC. This encodes CASSLDLGLSYEQYF. The whole variable domain, remainder taken from reference TRBV5-1 and TRBJ2-7, is KAGVTQTPRYLIKTRGQQVTLSCSPISGHRSVSWYQQTPGQGLQFLFEYFSETQRNKGNFPGRFSGRQFSNSRSEMNVSTLELGDSALYLCASSLDLGLSYEQYFGPGTRLTVT.

The chain recombines TRBV13 with TRBJ2-7; D is ambiguous. V lost 0 bases and J lost 2, with 5 bases in between. The CDR3 is made up of 13 amino acids. Germline V CDR1 and CDR2: PRHDT, FYEKMQ (reference sequence). The CDR3 loop reads CASSLGWTYEQYF. For the CDR3, the DNA is TGTGCCAGCAGCTTAGGGTGGACCTACGAGCAGTACTTC. The full variable domain, with the rest looked up from reference TRBV13 and TRBJ2-7, is AAGVIQSPRHLIKEKRETATLKCYPIPRHDTVYWYQQGPGQDPQFLISFYEKMQSDKGSIPDRFSAQQFSDYHSELNMSSLELGDSALYFCASSLGWTYEQYFGPGTRLTVT.

V usage is TRBV6-5 and J usage is TRBJ1-1, with 7 bases identical to TRBD1. This CDR3 has 13 amino acids. The ends lost 4 bases at V and 7 bases at J; junction bases unmatched: 6. Germline CDR1 and CDR2: MNHEY and SVGAGI. The CDR3 coding sequence is TGTGCCAGCAGTTTGGTTCAGGGGGTTGAAGCTTTCTTT. Translating it yields CASSLVQGVEAFF.

The chain is built from TRBV6-4 and TRBJ2-3, with unresolved D. Germline V gene data show CDR1 as MRHNA and CDR2 as SNTAGT. V was cut by 5 bases and J by 3 bases, with 12 bases left in between. CDR3 length: 14 amino acids. The CDR3 sequence: CASSPGPQTDTQYF. DNA for the CDR3: TGTGCCAGCAGTCCCGGACCCCAGACAGATACGCAGTATTTT.

The genes are TRBV9 and TRBJ2-2; 7 nucleotides align to TRBD2. CDR3 length: 19 amino acids. The ends lost 2 bases at V and 2 bases at J; junction bases unmatched: 15. Germline V CDR1 and CDR2: SGDLS, YYNGEE. CDR3 DNA: TGTGCCAGCAGCGTCACTCGAGGGTCTAGCGGCGCAAACACCGGGGAGCTGTTTTTT. The encoded protein is CASSVTRGSSGANTGELFF.

This clone came up once. J is TRBJ2-1 and V is TRBV7-3; TRBD1 is a possible D gene (5 bases). The germline CDR1 and CDR2 sequences are SGHTA and FQGTGA. This CDR3 contains 13 residues. Trimming took off 1 base at V and 6 bases at J, with 7 bases between the two ends. CDR3 sequence reads: CASSLSQGNEQFF. In DNA form, the CDR3 reads TGTGCCAGCAGCTTAAGTCAGGGCAATGAGCAGTTCTTC.

The chain uses TRBV4-3 and TRBJ2-3, with 8 bases matching TRBD1. The CDR3 has 15 residues. J gave up 4 bases and V 1 base, and 4 bases lay outside the gene matches. CDR1 and CDR2 from the germline V gene are LGHNA and YSLEER. CDR3 loop: CASSQADRGADTQYF. CDR3 sequence (DNA): TGCGCCAGCAGCCAAGCAGACAGGGGAGCAGATACGCAGTATTTT.

The chain couples TRBV6-1 to TRBJ2-7, with 9 bases lining up with TRBD1. From germline, CDR1 is MNHNS and CDR2 SASEGT. J lost 3 bases, V lost 3 bases, and 6 bases had no gene match. The CDR3 totals 15 residues. The CDR3 loop reads CASSDETGGIYEQYF. For the CDR3, the DNA is TGTGCCAGCAGTGACGAGACAGGGGGTATCTACGAGCAGTACTTC.

The table lists this clone with a few counts. V and J are TRBV28 and TRBJ1-5, with 8 bases matching TRBD1. Germline CDR1 and CDR2: MDHEN and SYDVKM. CDR3 length: 15 residues. V lost 6 bases to trimming and J lost 9 bases; unmatched junction nucleotides: 13. The CDR3: CASRTTGETRSPQHF. The DNA for the CDR3 is TGTGCCAGCAGGACGACAGGGGAAACCCGCTCGCCCCAGCATTTT.

Remarks on this clone: At the DNA level, this CDR3 is encoded by other sequences in the same sample as well. The chain combines TRBV5-8 with TRBJ1-2; tentatively, D is TRBD1 (5 bases). The CDR3 covers 11 residues. Trimming removed 0 bases at V and 8 bases at J, with 5 bases between. Per germline, CDR1 SGHTS and CDR2 YDEGEE. CDR3 residues: CASSLAGGYTF. For the CDR3, the DNA is TGTGCCAGCAGCTTGGCAGGGGGCTACACCTTC.

The chain couples TRBV28 to TRBJ1-5; tentative D call: TRBD1 (6 bases). In germline, CDR1 is MDHEN, CDR2 SYDVKM. The V and J ends lost 5 bases and 8 bases respectively, with 13 bases between them. The CDR3 length is 13 residues. DNA of the CDR3: TGTGCCAGCAGTCTTGACAGGAGCAAGCCCCAGCATTTT. It translates to CASSLDRSKPQHF.

The CDR3 region has the DNA TGTGCCAGCAGTCCAGGTTCGGTGACCTACGAGCAGTACTTC. Translated, it gives CASSPGSVTYEQYF. The V and J genes are TRBV27 and TRBJ2-7, with D uncertain. V lost 5 bases, J lost 2 bases, and 13 bases lay in between. Per the germline V gene, CDR1 is MNHEY and CDR2 is SMNVEV (reference sequence). This CDR3 comprises 14 residues.

V and J are TRBV6-6 and TRBJ2-7, with 7 bases lining up with TRBD1. CDR1 and CDR2 (germline): MNHNY, SVGAGI (reference sequence). There are 12 residues in the CDR3. V trimming: 6 bases; J trimming: 2 bases; junction bases outside the gene matches: 1. The CDR3 sequence is CASRDRTYEQYF. The CDR3 DNA is TGTGCCAGCAGGGACAGGACCTACGAGCAGTACTTC.

The chain carries TRBV10-3 and TRBJ1-1; D is ambiguous. Per the germline V gene, CDR1 is ENHRY and CDR2 is SYGVKD. Trimming removed 0 bases from V and 4 bases from J, with 12 bases in between. The CDR3 is 15 residues long. The CDR3: CAISESYGVGTEAFF. The CDR3 nucleotides are TGTGCCATCAGTGAGTCATATGGGGTGGGCACTGAAGCTTTCTTT.

The chain carries TRBV18 and TRBJ1-1; 10 bases are shared with TRBD1. The V segment lost 6 bases and the J segment 3 bases; nucleotides outside the gene matches: 7. Germline V lookup: CDR1 KGHSH, CDR2 LQKENI. The CDR3 sequence is 15 residues long. The chain's CDR3 is CASSPRGTGDTEAFF. As DNA, the CDR3 is TGTGCCAGCTCTCCTAGGGGGACAGGGGACACTGAAGCTTTCTTT.